Below, 27 T cell receptor beta chains from the same sample are listed, as sequenced in a study of blood T cell repertoires in COVID-19. Data came from immunoSEQ multiplex PCR; TCRdb stores just in-frame clones and leaves some out. The sample includes fewer than 150,000 clones, about 84% seen only once; the top ten take roughly 1.7%. The sample comprised PBMCs or T cells enriched from blood (not recorded which). The receptors originated from a woman between 18 and 30 years old who had been exposed to COVID-19.

By share, this clone ranks as medium-sized (0.01 to 0.1%). The gene calls are TRBV3-1 (or the pseudogene TRBV3-2) and TRBJ2-1, with D perhaps matching TRBD2 (6 bases). The CDR3 has 16 residues. Germline V gives CDR1 LGHDT, CDR2 YNNKEL (reference sequence). The V end lost 0 bases, the J end lost 4 bases, and 13 bases lay between the germline ends. The CDR3 DNA follows: TGTGCCAGCAGCCAAGATCTAGGACTACAATACAATGAGCAGTTCTTC. This codes for CASSQDLGLQYNEQFF.

The J gene is TRBJ2-5, the V gene TRBV19, with no clear D. The germline V gene has CDR1 LNHDA and CDR2 SQIVND (reference sequence). The V and J ends lost 0 bases and 3 bases respectively, with 8 bases between them. The CDR3 has 14 residues. The CDR3 DNA reads as TGTGCCAGTAGTATAGATCCAACAGAAGAGACCCAGTACTTC. Amino acid sequence: CASSIDPTEETQYF.

V and J are TRBV10-3 and TRBJ1-1; a weak D match, TRBD1 (5 bases). V was cut by 11 bases and J by 8 bases, with 15 bases left in between. Germline V gene sequence: CDR1 ENHRY, CDR2 SYGVKD. The CDR3 has 11 residues. Written as DNA, the CDR3 is TGTGCCTCGACTGGGGGGAAAGAAGCTTTCTTT. Translating gives CASTGGKEAFF.

This clone was recorded once. This chain links TRBV28 with TRBJ1-1; the D is unclear. This CDR3 contains 13 residues. Trimming stripped 5 bases from V and 0 bases from J, with 7 bases between. CDR1 and CDR2 from the germline V gene are MDHEN and SYDVKM. CDR3 region: CASSAPVNTEAFF. The DNA for the CDR3 is TGTGCCAGCAGTGCTCCAGTGAACACTGAAGCTTTCTTT. The variable domain in full, with the rest retrieved from reference TRBV28 and TRBJ1-1, is DVKVTQSSRYLVKRTGEKVFLECVQDMDHENMFWYRQDPGLGLRLIYFSYDVKMKEKGDIPEGYSVSREKKERFSLILESASTNQTSMYLCASSAPVNTEAFFGQGTRLTVV.

The chain carries TRBV20-1 and TRBJ2-5, with a weak D call TRBD2 (6 bases). The CDR3 runs 11 residues. Germline CDR1 DFQATT, CDR2 SNEGSKA (reference sequence). V was clipped by 7 bases and J by 3 bases, with 9 bases between them. The CDR3: CSGRREETQYF. The CDR3 nucleotides are TGCAGTGGTAGGAGGGAAGAGACCCAGTACTTC.

This chain uses TRBV3-1 (or the pseudogene TRBV3-2) with TRBJ1-2, with D possibly being TRBD1 (6 bases). CDR1 is LGHDT, CDR2 YNNKEL, per germline (reference sequence). V lost 4 bases to trimming and J lost 4 bases, with 16 bases between them. The CDR3 spans 15 residues. CDR3 coding DNA: TGTGCCAGCAGCCCTCGAGGGGGGGCCAGCTATGGCTACACCTTC. The encoded protein is CASSPRGGASYGYTF.

The chain recombines TRBV19 with TRBJ2-1, with D possibly being TRBD2 (6 bases). Trimming cost V 7 bases and J 3 bases, with 13 bases left between them. The CDR3 runs to 14 residues. Germline V gives CDR1 LNHDA, CDR2 SQIVND (reference sequence). The CDR3 DNA follows: TGTGCCAGTACCCCCGGGAGTCACTACAATGAGCAGTTCTTC. Amino acid sequence: CASTPGSHYNEQFF.

The chain couples TRBV7-2 to TRBJ2-7, with 10 bases fitting TRBD2. The junction had 4 bases not matched to a gene; V was cut back by 5 bases and J by 0 bases. Per the germline V gene, CDR1 is SGHTA and CDR2 is FQGNSA. The CDR3 length is 15 residues. The CDR3, as DNA: TGTGCCAGCAGCATCGGACTAGCGGTCTCCTACGAGCAGTACTTC. It encodes CASSIGLAVSYEQYF.

This chain joins TRBV27 and TRBJ2-1, with 14 nucleotides matching TRBD2. V lost 4 bases to trimming and J lost 4 bases; unmatched junction nucleotides: 6. The CDR3 has 17 residues. Germline CDR1 MNHEY, CDR2 SMNVEV (reference sequence). CDR3 amino acids: CASSYRLAGGEYNEQFF. CDR3 DNA: TGTGCCAGCAGTTACCGACTAGCGGGAGGGGAATACAATGAGCAGTTCTTC.

The chain employs TRBV19 and TRBJ2-7; D not resolved. Germline lookup yields CDR1 LNHDA and CDR2 SQIVND (reference sequence). The CDR3 length is 13 residues. V dropped 6 bases and J dropped 4 bases, with 13 bases sitting between them. CDR3 in amino acids: CASSRFLWYEQYF. Written as DNA, the CDR3 is TGTGCCAGTAGCCGGTTTTTATGGTACGAGCAGTACTTC.

The chain couples TRBV20-1 to TRBJ1-5, with 9 bases aligning to TRBD1. Trimming took 6 bases from V and 3 from J; bases not matched to a gene: 9. This CDR3 has 15 amino acids. Germline lookup yields CDR1 DFQATT and CDR2 SNEGSKA (reference sequence). CDR3 protein: CSASPGTGFNQPQHF. DNA of the CDR3: TGCAGTGCAAGTCCCGGGACAGGGTTCAATCAGCCCCAGCATTTT.

The genes are TRBV10-3 and TRBJ2-5; TRBD1 matches 9 bases. V gave up 6 bases and J gave up 2 bases; unmatched junction bases: 4. This CDR3 comprises 14 residues. CDR1 ENHRY and CDR2 SYGVKD come from the germline V gene. CDR3 DNA sequence: TGTGCCATCAGGCCCGACAGGGGGCAAGAGACCCAGTACTTC. This sequence encodes CAIRPDRGQETQYF.

The chain is built from TRBV2 and TRBJ2-7, with 9 positions matching TRBD1. V lost 8 bases and J lost 2; bases outside the gene matches: 4. This CDR3 comprises 13 residues. CDR1 SNHLY and CDR2 FYNNEI come from the germline V gene. CDR3 sequence reads: CASSTGGTYEQYF. The CDR3 nucleotides are TGTGCCAGCTCGACAGGGGGGACCTACGAGCAGTACTTC.

This rearrangement joins TRBV30 to TRBJ2-7; D may be TRBD2 (6 bases). The CDR3 is made up of 12 amino acids. Trimming left V 6 bases short and J 4 bases short, with 13 bases between. The germline CDR1 and CDR2 sequences are GTSNPN and SVGIG (reference sequence). This CDR3 is CACHIRGYEQYF. The CDR3 nucleotides read TGTGCCTGTCATATCCGGGGGTACGAGCAGTACTTC.

V is TRBV11-2 and J is TRBJ2-7; 7 bases fit TRBD1. After removal of 5 bases from V and 0 bases from J, the junction contained 4 bases not matched to a gene. The CDR3 runs to 14 residues. Germline V CDR1 and CDR2: SGHAT, FQNNGV. In DNA form, the CDR3 reads TGTGCCAGCAGCCCCTGGGACAGCTCCTACGAGCAGTACTTC. This codes for CASSPWDSSYEQYF.

The chain combines TRBV30 with TRBJ2-7; D is undetermined. CDR1 and CDR2 (germline): GTSNPN, SVGIG (reference sequence). V gave up 5 bases and J gave up 3 bases, with 5 bases separating them. The CDR3 sequence is 10 residues long. This CDR3 reads CAWGYYEQYF. The DNA for the CDR3 is TGTGCCTGGGGATACTACGAGCAGTACTTC.

This chain connects TRBV9 to TRBJ2-5, with a weak D call TRBD2 (6 bases). This CDR3 is 17 amino acids long. Trimming took off 3 bases at V and 7 bases at J, with 25 bases between the two ends. In germline, CDR1 is SGDLS, CDR2 YYNGEE. The CDR3 loop reads CASSAGELQALRGTQYF. In DNA, the CDR3 is TGTGCCAGCAGCGCGGGGGAACTACAGGCCCTCCGCGGGACCCAGTACTTC.

The V and J genes are TRBV24-1 and TRBJ2-2; 8 positions match TRBD2. Germline lookup yields CDR1 KGHDR and CDR2 SFDVKD. The J segment lost 6 bases and the V segment lost 4 bases, leaving 0 bases of the junction unmatched. This CDR3 is 13 amino acids long. Written as DNA, the CDR3 is TGTGCCACCAGTGAAGCGGGAGCCGGGGAGCTGTTTTTT. This gives the protein CATSEAGAGELFF.

This clone was observed a few times. This chain joins TRBV3-1 (or the pseudogene TRBV3-2) and TRBJ2-5, with D tentatively TRBD2 (5 bases). Germline V gives CDR1 LGHDT, CDR2 YNNKEL (reference sequence). CDR3 length: 16 residues. The germline V and J ends were trimmed by 4 bases and 5 bases, with 20 bases remaining between them. The CDR3, as DNA: TGTGCCAGCAGCCTCCACCAAGGACTCCCTAAGGAGACCCAGTACTTC. It codes for CASSLHQGLPKETQYF.

This sequence joins TRBV11-2 and TRBJ2-7; tentative D call: TRBD2 (6 bases). From germline, CDR1 is SGHAT and CDR2 FQNNGV. The CDR3 is 15 residues long. V lost 5 bases and J lost 1, with 15 bases in between. CDR3 amino acids: CASSMLRDLSYEQYF. The CDR3 region has the DNA TGTGCCAGCAGCATGCTTCGGGACTTATCCTACGAGCAGTACTTC.

The V call is TRBV9, the J call TRBJ2-1; TRBD2 matches 9 bases. Germline values: CDR1 SGDLS, CDR2 YYNGEE. Unmatched junction bases numbered 8, after V lost 4 bases and J lost 3 bases. This CDR3 comprises 16 residues. CDR3 DNA: TGTGCCAGCAGCCCGTTAGCGGGAGAAGTCTACAATGAGCAGTTCTTC. As protein: CASSPLAGEVYNEQFF.

The gene calls are TRBV28 and TRBJ1-2; 9 bases match TRBD1. Germline loops: CDR1 MDHEN, CDR2 SYDVKM. J lost 0 bases, V lost 4 bases, and 3 bases had no gene match. This CDR3 region has 15 residues. The CDR3: CASSSQGAPNYGYTF. The CDR3 DNA reads as TGTGCCAGCAGTTCACAGGGGGCGCCTAACTATGGCTACACCTTC.

The chain links TRBV9 to TRBJ2-2; no reliable D call. There are 19 residues in the CDR3. V lost 5 bases and J lost 4, with 27 bases in between. The germline gives CDR1 SGDLS, CDR2 YYNGEE. The CDR3: CASSKQLRKARDITGELFF. In DNA, the CDR3 is TGTGCCAGCAGTAAGCAGCTCCGGAAAGCGAGAGATATCACCGGGGAGCTGTTTTTT.

The chain couples TRBV29-1 to TRBJ2-5; TRBD1 might be the D (5 bases). V was pared by 4 bases and J by 2 bases, with 17 bases between. The CDR3 is 15 amino acids. Germline CDR1 SQVTM, CDR2 ANQGSEA. The CDR3 loop is CSVGRGLGPQETQYF. DNA of the CDR3: TGCAGCGTTGGAAGGGGATTAGGGCCGCAAGAGACCCAGTACTTC.

The rearrangement joins TRBV6-4 to TRBJ2-2; no definite D call. Trimming removed 0 bases at V and 2 bases at J, with 4 bases between. The CDR3 totals 14 residues. Germline CDR1 MRHNA, CDR2 SNTAGT. This CDR3 is CASSDSLNTGELFF. CDR3 nucleotides: TGTGCCAGCAGTGACTCTTTAAACACCGGGGAGCTGTTTTTT.

The chain is built from TRBV5-6 and TRBJ1-2; weak D call: TRBD1 (5 bases). Trimming removed 2 bases at V and 8 bases at J, with 10 bases between. The CDR3 consists of 12 residues. Germline CDR1 and CDR2: SGHDT and YYEEEE. The CDR3 protein is CASSLSGLGYTF. The CDR3 DNA follows: TGTGCCAGCAGCTTATCAGGGCTCGGCTACACCTTC.

The chain joins TRBV11-2 to TRBJ2-7, with 12 bases aligning to TRBD2. CDR3 length equals 14 residues. Germline V CDR1 and CDR2: SGHAT, FQNNGV. The trim removed 5 bases at V and 7 bases at J, leaving 6 bases unmatched. The CDR3 coding sequence is TGTGCCAGCAGCCGACTAGCGGGAGCTCGGGAGCAGTACTTC. It translates to CASSRLAGAREQYF.